One sample yielded the 26 T cell receptor beta chains listed below, sequenced in a study of blood T cell repertoires in COVID-19. Data came from immunoSEQ multiplex PCR; TCRdb stores just in-frame clones and leaves some out. Of 95,000 to 100,000 clones listed, around 84% are singletons. Sequences were obtained from peripheral blood. The receptors derive from a woman in her sixties or seventies with active or convalescent COVID-19.

The chain has TRBV7-2 and TRBJ1-6, with D perhaps matching TRBD1 (5 bases). V was cut by 4 bases and J by 9 bases, with 10 bases left in between. Germline V lookup: CDR1 SGHTA, CDR2 FQGNSA. The length of the CDR3 is 13 residues. The CDR3 region is CASSSTRGSPLHF. The CDR3 DNA reads as TGTGCCAGCAGCTCCACAAGGGGTTCACCCCTCCACTTT.

The chain uses TRBV5-4 and TRBJ2-7; 9 bases line up with TRBD1. This CDR3 is built from 13 residues. Germline loops: CDR1 SGHNT, CDR2 YYREEE (reference sequence). Trimming removed 4 bases from V and 4 bases from J; junction bases left unmatched: 3. The CDR3 DNA reads as TGTGCCAGCAGCCGACAGGGGGGGTACGAGCAGTACTTC. Amino acid sequence: CASSRQGGYEQYF.

This clone was found once. J is TRBJ1-1 and V is TRBV7-9; possibly TRBD1 for D (5 bases). The CDR3 runs 15 residues. V was trimmed by 1 base and J by 8 bases, leaving 17 bases between them. Germline-derived CDR1 and CDR2 are SEHNR and FQNEAQ (reference sequence). The CDR3 bases are TGTGCCAGCAGCTTAGGGGATTCGGGGGTAGGCGAAGCTTTCTTT. This sequence encodes CASSLGDSGVGEAFF.

The V and J genes are TRBV9 and TRBJ2-1; the match to TRBD2 covers 8 bases. CDR3 length equals 17 residues. From germline, CDR1 is SGDLS and CDR2 YYNGEE. The junction had 5 bases not matched to a gene; V was cut back by 0 bases and J by 0 bases. In nucleotides, the CDR3 is TGTGCCAGCAGCGTAGGGGGTAGCGGGGCCTCCTACAATGAGCAGTTCTTC. Translation: CASSVGGSGASYNEQFF.

This clone was picked up a small number of times. The V gene is TRBV7-2, the J gene TRBJ1-3; unclear D gene. Trimming took off 1 base at V and 2 bases at J, with 12 bases between the two ends. Looked up from germline, CDR1 is SGHTA and CDR2 is FQGNSA. The CDR3 is 16 residues long. CDR3 sequence: CASSLVGRGPGNTIYF. The DNA for the CDR3 is TGTGCCAGCAGCTTAGTGGGCCGGGGTCCTGGAAACACCATATATTTT.

The gene calls are TRBV3-1 (or the pseudogene TRBV3-2) and TRBJ2-7; D gene ambiguous. V was clipped by 2 bases and J by 5 bases, with 13 bases between them. From germline, CDR1 is LGHDT and CDR2 YNNKEL (reference sequence). The CDR3 runs to 14 residues. In nucleotides, the CDR3 is TGTGCCAGCAGCCAACAATACGGAGTAGACGAGCAGTACTTC. Translated, it gives CASSQQYGVDEQYF.

The genes are TRBV7-2 and TRBJ2-1, with TRBD2 matching 10 bases. J was trimmed by 10 bases and V by 3 bases; bases with no gene match: 9. The CDR3 has 15 residues. Germline V lookup: CDR1 SGHTA, CDR2 FQGNSA. In DNA form, the CDR3 reads TGTGCCAGCAGCTTTTCGTGGAGTAGCGGGAGGGAGCAGTTCTTC. It is translated as CASSFSWSSGREQFF.

This clone was observed a few times. The rearrangement uses TRBV5-1 and TRBJ2-6; 8 nucleotides agree with TRBD1. The CDR3 has 17 amino acids. Per germline, CDR1 SGHRS and CDR2 YFSETQ. The ends lost 4 bases at V and 3 bases at J; junction bases unmatched: 9. CDR3 bases: TGCGCCAGCAGCCCCTGGACAGGGAGAGGTGGGGCCAACGTCCTGACTTTC. It yields the protein CASSPWTGRGGANVLTF.

The chain recombines TRBV6-2 or TRBV6-3 with TRBJ1-1; possible D gene TRBD1, 6 bases. The length of the CDR3 is 15 residues. Trimming pared 2 bases from V and 9 bases from J, leaving 19 bases between. Germline V gives CDR1 MNHEY, CDR2 SVGEGT. The CDR3 spells CASSYEFSVWGQAFF. The CDR3, as DNA: TGTGCCAGCAGTTACGAGTTTTCGGTGTGGGGGCAAGCTTTCTTT.

The chain uses TRBV5-4 and TRBJ1-2, with 12 nucleotides matching TRBD1. V lost 1 base and J lost 8; bases outside the gene matches: 9. Germline V gene sequence: CDR1 SGHNT, CDR2 YYREEE (reference sequence). The length of the CDR3 is 16 residues. The CDR3 is CASSLKSGQGARGYTF. For the CDR3, the DNA is TGTGCCAGCAGCTTGAAGTCGGGACAGGGGGCTCGAGGCTACACCTTC. Full variable domain (outside the CDR3, taken from reference TRBV5-4 and TRBJ1-2): ETGVTQSPTHLIKTRGQQVTLRCSSQSGHNTVSWYQQALGQGPQFIFQYYREEENGRGNFPPRFSGLQFPNYSSELNVNALELDDSALYLCASSLKSGQGARGYTFGSGTRLTVV.

This clone was detected once. This chain connects TRBV5-6 to TRBJ1-2; 8 bases map to TRBD1. CDR3 length equals 15 residues. With V trimmed by 3 bases and J by 1 base, 5 bases remained unmatched. CDR1 and CDR2 (germline): SGHDT, YYEEEE. This chain's CDR3 is CASSWGTGDNYGYTF. The CDR3 DNA sequence: TGTGCCAGCAGCTGGGGGACAGGTGATAACTATGGCTACACCTTC.

Only one count was recorded for this clone. This rearrangement joins TRBV28 to TRBJ1-1; perhaps TRBD1 as D (6 bases). Trimming removed 4 bases from V and 5 bases from J, with 17 bases in between. Germline values: CDR1 MDHEN, CDR2 SYDVKM. The length of the CDR3 is 15 residues. For the CDR3, the DNA is TGTGCCAGCAGTTCTCTTCCAGGGGCAAGGACTGAAGCTTTCTTT. It translates to CASSSLPGARTEAFF.

CDR3 amino acids: CASRRQGFGANVLTF. In nucleotides, the CDR3 is TGTGCCAGTCGCCGACAGGGGTTCGGGGCCAACGTCCTGACTTTC. The rearrangement uses TRBV19 and TRBJ2-6; TRBD1 aligns across 8 bases. V trimming: 8 bases; J trimming: 4 bases; junction bases outside the gene matches: 7. Germline CDR1 is LNHDA and CDR2 is SQIVND (reference sequence). There are 15 residues in the CDR3.

The chain couples TRBV30 to TRBJ1-4; D is perhaps TRBD1 (5 bases). CDR1 and CDR2 (germline): GTSNPN, SVGIG (reference sequence). This CDR3 region has 12 residues. The chain's CDR3 is CAWGRTNEKLFF. The CDR3 DNA sequence: TGTGCTTGGGGCAGAACTAATGAAAAACTGTTTTTT.

This clone appeared once. The chain joins TRBV3-1 (or the pseudogene TRBV3-2) to TRBJ1-4; D not certain. This CDR3 has 13 residues. Germline assignment: CDR1 LGHDT and CDR2 YNNKEL (reference sequence). V was clipped by 0 bases and J by 6 bases, with 5 bases between them. CDR3 protein: CASSQDFYEKLFF. The DNA for the CDR3 is TGTGCCAGCAGCCAAGATTTCTATGAAAAACTGTTTTTT.

This clone occurred a few times. This CDR3 is CAVSQVGVGTEAFF. In DNA form, the CDR3 reads TGTGCCGTATCGCAGGTCGGCGTCGGCACTGAAGCTTTCTTT. J is TRBJ1-1 and V is TRBV5-4; D uncertain. This CDR3 contains 14 residues. Germline V gene sequence: CDR1 SGHNT, CDR2 YYREEE (reference sequence). With 10 bases removed from V and 4 bases from J, the gap between germline ends came to 20 bases.

The chain employs TRBV2 and TRBJ1-5, with D possibly TRBD1 on 6 matching bases. V lost 5 bases, J lost 7 bases, and 15 bases lay in between. The CDR3 is made up of 14 amino acids. Looked up from germline, CDR1 is SNHLY and CDR2 is FYNNEI. CDR3 residues: CASSMMGAEQPQHF. The CDR3 region has the DNA TGTGCCAGCAGTATGATGGGGGCAGAACAGCCCCAGCATTTT.

This clone occurred a few times. The chain recombines TRBV2 with TRBJ2-5; TRBD2 agrees at 7 bases. J lost 4 bases, V lost 5 bases, and 7 bases had no gene match. Per germline, CDR1 SNHLY and CDR2 FYNNEI. CDR3 length equals 14 residues. CDR3 sequence: CASSTRVAGETQYF. Here the CDR3 DNA reads TGTGCCAGCAGTACCAGAGTAGCGGGAGAGACCCAGTACTTC.

The V gene is TRBV28, the J gene TRBJ1-1, with D perhaps TRBD1 (6 bases). This CDR3 has 13 amino acids. Germline CDR1 and CDR2: MDHEN and SYDVKM. Between the trimmed V and J ends, which lost 6 bases and 12 bases, there was a span of 20 bases. The CDR3: CASRTNQEGGPFF. CDR3 DNA: TGTGCCAGCAGGACGAACCAGGAGGGGGGGCCTTTCTTT. The variable domain in full, with the rest retrieved from reference TRBV28 and TRBJ1-1, is DVKVTQSSRYLVKRTGEKVFLECVQDMDHENMFWYRQDPGLGLRLIYFSYDVKMKEKGDIPEGYSVSREKKERFSLILESASTNQTSMYLCASRTNQEGGPFFGQGTRLTVV.

The rearrangement uses TRBV19 and TRBJ2-2, with 10 bases matching TRBD1. With 3 bases clipped from V and 4 bases from J, the junction kept 2 bases outside the gene matches. Germline assignment: CDR1 LNHDA and CDR2 SQIVND (reference sequence). The CDR3 consists of 15 residues. The CDR3 nucleotides read TGTGCCAGTAGTATTTGGACAGGGGGCACCGGGGAGCTGTTTTTT. Encoded protein: CASSIWTGGTGELFF.

V gene TRBV14 combines with J gene TRBJ1-1; D perhaps matches TRBD1 (6 bases). V was pared by 0 bases and J by 0 bases, with 17 bases between. Germline loops: CDR1 SGHDN, CDR2 FVKESK. CDR3 length: 18 residues. Here the CDR3 reads CASSQDPRQQGMNTEAFF. The CDR3 nucleotides read TGTGCCAGCAGCCAAGATCCCCGCCAACAGGGAATGAACACTGAAGCTTTCTTT.

This clone was seen a handful of times. The rearrangement joins TRBV28 to TRBJ1-3; D unclear. V was pared by 7 bases and J by 3 bases, with 19 bases between. Germline lookup yields CDR1 MDHEN and CDR2 SYDVKM. The CDR3 covers 16 residues. The CDR3 region has the DNA TGTGCCAGCACCCAACCCGGGTCCAGTGTTGGAAACACCATATATTTT. Protein sequence: CASTQPGSSVGNTIYF.

The chain combines TRBV9 with TRBJ1-6, with 7 bases matching TRBD1. CDR3 length equals 14 residues. Per germline, CDR1 SGDLS and CDR2 YYNGEE. V lost 4 bases, J lost 10 bases, and 8 bases stayed unmatched. The CDR3 loop reads CASSTGQEESPLHF. In DNA, the CDR3 is TGTGCCAGCAGCACCGGACAGGAAGAATCACCCCTCCACTTT.

A single count supports this clone. CDR3 amino acids: CASSQFHSNTEAFF. CDR3 sequence (DNA): TGTGCCAGCAGCCAATTCCATTCGAACACTGAAGCTTTCTTT. The chain links TRBV3-1 (or the pseudogene TRBV3-2) to TRBJ1-1; D remains ambiguous. This CDR3 is 14 amino acids long. Germline CDR1 and CDR2: LGHDT and YNNKEL (reference sequence). Between the trimmed V and J ends, which lost 2 bases and 1 base, there was a span of 8 bases.

The J gene is TRBJ2-7, the V gene TRBV7-8; the match to TRBD2 covers 12 bases. Germline V gives CDR1 SGHVS, CDR2 FQNEAQ. The junction had 9 bases not matched to a gene; V was cut back by 5 bases and J by 4 bases. The CDR3 contains 16 residues. The CDR3 DNA follows: TGTGCCAGCAGCCTTCTCACCGGGACTAGCGGGTACGAGCAGTACTTC. Its protein is CASSLLTGTSGYEQYF.

CDR3 in amino acids: CASSQNTGTGGGYTF. In DNA form, the CDR3 reads TGTGCCAGCTCACAAAATACCGGGACAGGGGGCGGCTACACCTTC. The J gene is TRBJ1-2, the V gene TRBV18; TRBD1 agrees at 12 bases. The CDR3 runs 15 residues. The V segment lost 4 bases and the J segment 8 bases; nucleotides outside the gene matches: 8. Germline lookup yields CDR1 KGHSH and CDR2 LQKENI.